A single sample gave rise to the 22 T cell receptor beta chains below, sequenced in a study of blood T cell repertoires in COVID-19 (dated by TCRdb to about 2020). Library method: the immunoSEQ multiplex PCR assay. The source is immuneACCESS, and TCRdb retained only in-frame sequences with V and J called. Part of the clones is not carried over; for the studies checked, unresolved V genes explain less than half of this, and the remainder is unexplained. The sample data list about 46,000 clones, and 80% to 90% of these were observed just once. 8% of the sample is held by the ten biggest clonotypes. Material: peripheral blood. These receptors came from a man aged 45-60 years with acute or convalescent COVID-19.

The chain carries TRBV6-2 or TRBV6-3 and TRBJ2-7, with D perhaps matching TRBD2 (6 bases). This CDR3 spans 15 amino acids. CDR1 MNHEY and CDR2 SVGEGT come from the germline V gene. V dropped 4 bases and J dropped 0 bases, with 13 bases sitting between them. This chain's CDR3 is CASSSPPEGSYEQYF. The DNA of the CDR3 is TGTGCCAGCAGTTCCCCCCCGGAGGGCTCCTACGAGCAGTACTTC.

This sequence joins TRBV27 and TRBJ1-2; maybe TRBD1 (6 bases). The CDR3 contains 15 residues. Germline loops: CDR1 MNHEY, CDR2 SMNVEV (reference sequence). V lost 5 bases to trimming and J lost 5 bases, with 18 bases between them. The CDR3 loop is CASSLWKGDKYGYTF. The CDR3 coding sequence is TGTGCCAGCAGTCTATGGAAAGGGGACAAATATGGCTACACCTTC.

This clone has more than one count but fewer than ten. The V gene is TRBV5-1, the J gene TRBJ2-1; 9 nucleotides line up with TRBD2. The germline V gene encodes CDR1 SGHRS and CDR2 YFSETQ. V lost 3 bases to trimming and J lost 10 bases; unmatched junction nucleotides: 8. The CDR3 spans 14 residues. The CDR3 sequence: CASSYRGLADEQFF. The CDR3 nucleotides read TGCGCCAGCAGCTACCGGGGACTAGCCGACGAGCAGTTCTTC. The variable domain in full, with the rest retrieved from reference TRBV5-1 and TRBJ2-1, is KAGVTQTPRYLIKTRGQQVTLSCSPISGHRSVSWYQQTPGQGLQFLFEYFSETQRNKGNFPGRFSGRQFSNSRSEMNVSTLELGDSALYLCASSYRGLADEQFFGPGTRLTVL.

The chain carries TRBV5-4 and TRBJ1-2; 8 bases are a match to TRBD1. The CDR3 is 13 residues long. In germline, CDR1 is SGHNT, CDR2 YYREEE (reference sequence). V lost 4 bases, J lost 8 bases, and 7 bases stayed unmatched. For the CDR3, the DNA is TGTGCCAGCAGCCCACAGGGGGATTACGGCTACACCTTC. Protein sequence: CASSPQGDYGYTF.

The chain employs TRBV7-2 and TRBJ1-1; D not certain. Trimming removed 1 base from V and 2 bases from J, with 8 bases in between. CDR1 SGHTA and CDR2 FQGNSA come from the germline V gene. The CDR3 has 14 residues. The CDR3 region has the DNA TGTGCCAGCAGCTTAGAGGCAGGAAACACTGAAGCTTTCTTT. This encodes CASSLEAGNTEAFF. The full variable domain, completed using reference TRBV7-2 and TRBJ1-1, is GAGVSQSPSNKVTEKGKDVELRCDPISGHTALYWYRQSLGQGLEFLIYFQGNSAPDKSGLPSDRFSAERTGGSVSTLTIQRTQQEDSAVYLCASSLEAGNTEAFFGQGTRLTVV.

The chain recombines TRBV28 with TRBJ1-4, with D unclear. V was clipped by 8 bases and J by 7 bases, with 8 bases between them. Germline V lookup: CDR1 MDHEN, CDR2 SYDVKM. This CDR3 contains 11 residues. The CDR3 bases are TGTGCCAGCTCACGGGTTGAAAAACTGTTTTTT. Translated: CASSRVEKLFF. The variable domain in full, with the rest retrieved from reference TRBV28 and TRBJ1-4, is DVKVTQSSRYLVKRTGEKVFLECVQDMDHENMFWYRQDPGLGLRLIYFSYDVKMKEKGDIPEGYSVSREKKERFSLILESASTNQTSMYLCASSRVEKLFFGSGTQLSVL.

The chain is built from TRBV30 and TRBJ1-1, with D possibly being TRBD1 (6 bases). Between the trimmed V and J ends, which lost 1 base and 3 bases, there was a span of 18 bases. The CDR3 is 16 residues long. The germline gives CDR1 GTSNPN, CDR2 SVGIG (reference sequence). CDR3 residues: CAWSDQGKIGDTEAFF. The CDR3 DNA reads TGTGCCTGGAGTGATCAGGGGAAAATAGGGGACACTGAAGCTTTCTTT.

This chain uses TRBV5-6 with TRBJ2-1, with TRBD1 matching over 12 bases. Germline assignment: CDR1 SGHDT and CDR2 YYEEEE. The J segment lost 7 bases and the V segment lost 5 bases, leaving 7 bases of the junction unmatched. The CDR3 has 15 residues. CDR3 protein: CASRGGTGGWNEQFF. The CDR3 region has the DNA TGTGCCAGCAGAGGCGGGACAGGGGGCTGGAATGAGCAGTTCTTC.

The count of this clone is one. This chain connects TRBV5-6 to TRBJ1-5; 8 positions match TRBD1. Germline V gene data show CDR1 as SGHDT and CDR2 as YYEEEE. The CDR3 runs to 14 residues. With 4 bases clipped from V and 5 bases from J, the junction kept 5 bases outside the gene matches. Here the CDR3 DNA reads TGTGCCAGCAGCAAGATACAGGGGGATCAGCCCCAGCATTTT. It encodes CASSKIQGDQPQHF.

V usage is TRBV5-1 and J usage is TRBJ1-1, with TRBD1 matching over 7 bases. CDR1 is SGHRS, CDR2 YFSETQ, per germline. The length of the CDR3 is 14 residues. V gave up 1 base and J gave up 3 bases; unmatched junction bases: 3. The CDR3, as DNA: TGCGCCAGCAGCTTGTACACAGGGGACACTGAAGCTTTCTTT. Encoded protein: CASSLYTGDTEAFF. Together with reference TRBV5-1 and TRBJ1-1, the CDR3 gives the full variable domain: KAGVTQTPRYLIKTRGQQVTLSCSPISGHRSVSWYQQTPGQGLQFLFEYFSETQRNKGNFPGRFSGRQFSNSRSEMNVSTLELGDSALYLCASSLYTGDTEAFFGQGTRLTVV.

The V gene is TRBV12-5, the J gene TRBJ1-1; D not resolved. Trimming took 5 bases from V and 4 from J, leaving 5 bases between them. The CDR3 loop spans 11 amino acids. Looked up from germline, CDR1 is LGHNT and CDR2 is FRNRAP. CDR3 sequence reads: CASGEGTEAFF. DNA for the CDR3: TGTGCTAGTGGTGAGGGCACTGAAGCTTTCTTT.

V gene TRBV6-5 combines with J gene TRBJ1-2; tentatively, D is TRBD1 (6 bases). Germline lookup yields CDR1 MNHEY and CDR2 SVGAGI. This CDR3 spans 15 amino acids. Deletions cut 5 bases from V and 6 bases from J, with 19 bases between. The CDR3 protein is CASSRSGEGDNGYTF. The DNA for the CDR3 is TGTGCCAGCAGTCGCTCAGGGGAGGGGGATAATGGCTACACCTTC.

This rearrangement joins TRBV19 to TRBJ2-3; 8 positions match TRBD2. Germline assignment: CDR1 LNHDA and CDR2 SQIVND (reference sequence). Trimming at V came to 3 bases and at J to 1 base, leaving 3 bases not matched to a gene. The CDR3 contains 15 residues. CDR3 protein: CASSMSSGGTDTQYF. The CDR3 coding sequence is TGTGCCAGTAGTATGAGTAGCGGGGGCACAGATACGCAGTATTTT.

J is TRBJ2-1 and V is TRBV6-1; weak D call: TRBD1 (6 bases). Germline CDR1 is MNHNS and CDR2 is SASEGT. V dropped 7 bases and J dropped 5 bases, with 18 bases sitting between them. This CDR3 comprises 15 residues. The chain's CDR3 is CASTSPGTSNNEQFF. CDR3 nucleotides: TGTGCCAGCACTTCTCCCGGGACATCCAACAATGAGCAGTTCTTC.

The V call is TRBV9, the J call TRBJ2-3; D perhaps matches TRBD2 (6 bases). The germline CDR1 and CDR2 sequences are SGDLS and YYNGEE. V lost 0 bases to trimming and J lost 3 bases, with 11 bases between them. The CDR3 consists of 15 residues. CDR3 nucleotide sequence: TGTGCCAGCAGCGTAGGGTGGACTAATACAGATACGCAGTATTTT. It specifies CASSVGWTNTDTQYF.

This clone has just one count. The chain couples TRBV28 to TRBJ2-1; 12 bases are a match to TRBD2. Germline loops: CDR1 MDHEN, CDR2 SYDVKM. The CDR3 has 18 amino acids. V gave up 10 bases and J gave up 0 bases; unmatched junction bases: 13. The CDR3 is CATLLLAGGGGSYNEQFF. Here the CDR3 DNA reads TGTGCCACCTTGTTACTAGCGGGAGGAGGGGGCTCCTACAATGAGCAGTTCTTC.

The chain has TRBV7-9 and TRBJ1-2, with unresolved D. The CDR3 is made up of 14 amino acids. The germline gives CDR1 SEHNR, CDR2 FQNEAQ (reference sequence). V lost 1 base and J 7 bases, leaving 13 bases between the germline ends. DNA of the CDR3: TGTGCCAGCAGCTTAGGCTTAAGCCCCTTTGGCTACACCTTC. Its translation is CASSLGLSPFGYTF.

V is TRBV7-8 and J is TRBJ1-2; TRBD1 agrees at 8 bases. Germline V gives CDR1 SGHVS, CDR2 FQNEAQ. There are 15 residues in the CDR3. Trimming at V came to 3 bases and at J to 5 bases, leaving 8 bases not matched to a gene. CDR3 bases: TGTGCCAGCAGCTTTCAGGGGGCGCAGGGGTATGGCTACACCTTC. Translating gives CASSFQGAQGYGYTF.

This chain joins TRBV20-1 and TRBJ2-3; possible D gene TRBD1, 5 bases. CDR3 length: 14 residues. Trimming left V 3 bases short and J 0 bases short, with 10 bases between. Germline V gene sequence: CDR1 DFQATT, CDR2 SNEGSKA (reference sequence). The CDR3 DNA sequence: TGCAGTGCTAGTTCAGGGCTGAGCACAGATACGCAGTATTTT. It is translated as CSASSGLSTDTQYF.

The chain uses TRBV7-9 and TRBJ2-5, with TRBD1 matching 8 bases. There are 15 residues in the CDR3. Trimming removed 1 base from V and 5 bases from J; junction bases left unmatched: 6. CDR1 is SEHNR and CDR2 is FQNEAQ in the germline V gene (reference sequence). Written as DNA, the CDR3 is TGTGCCAGCAGCTTAGGGACAGGGATCCGGGAGACCCAGTACTTC. It codes for CASSLGTGIRETQYF. Using reference TRBV7-9 and TRBJ2-5 for the parts outside the CDR3, the full variable domain is DTGVSQNPRHKITKRGQNVTFRCDPISEHNRLYWYRQTLGQGPEFLTYFQNEAQLEKSRLLSDRFSAERPKGSFSTLEIQRTEQGDSAMYLCASSLGTGIRETQYFGPGTRLLVL.

The chain is built from TRBV6-6 and TRBJ2-3; TRBD2 agrees at 12 bases. Trimming at V came to 5 bases and at J to 2 bases, leaving 8 bases not matched to a gene. Germline V gene data show CDR1 as MNHNY and CDR2 as SVGAGI (reference sequence). This CDR3 contains 17 residues. CDR3: CASSGSRLAGATDTQYF. The CDR3, as DNA: TGTGCCAGCAGTGGATCAAGACTAGCGGGGGCCACAGATACGCAGTATTTT.

The chain recombines TRBV5-1 with TRBJ2-7, with a possible D match to TRBD2 (6 bases). Trimming cost V 4 bases and J 0 bases, with 11 bases left between them. The CDR3 spans 14 residues. Per the germline V gene, CDR1 is SGHRS and CDR2 is YFSETQ. CDR3 DNA: TGCGCCAGCAGCGGGACTGGGGGCTCCTACGAGCAGTACTTC. It encodes CASSGTGGSYEQYF.